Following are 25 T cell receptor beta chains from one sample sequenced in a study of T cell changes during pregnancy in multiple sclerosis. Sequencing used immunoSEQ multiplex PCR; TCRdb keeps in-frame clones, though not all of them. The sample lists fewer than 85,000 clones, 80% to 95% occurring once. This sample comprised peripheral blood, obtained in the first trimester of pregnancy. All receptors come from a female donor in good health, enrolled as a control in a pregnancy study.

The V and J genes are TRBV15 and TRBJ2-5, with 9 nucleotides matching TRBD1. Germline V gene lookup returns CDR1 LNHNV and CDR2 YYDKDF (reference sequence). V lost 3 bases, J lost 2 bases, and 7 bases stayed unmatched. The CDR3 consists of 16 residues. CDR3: CATSSGTGKGQETQYF. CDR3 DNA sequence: TGTGCCACCAGCAGCGGGACAGGGAAGGGACAAGAGACCCAGTACTTC.

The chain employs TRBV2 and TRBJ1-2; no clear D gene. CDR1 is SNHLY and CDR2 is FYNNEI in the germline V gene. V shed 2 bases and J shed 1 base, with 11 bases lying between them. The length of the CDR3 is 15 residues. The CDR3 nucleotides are TGTGCCAGCAGTGAACCAGGCCGATATAACTATGGCTACACCTTC. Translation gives CASSEPGRYNYGYTF.

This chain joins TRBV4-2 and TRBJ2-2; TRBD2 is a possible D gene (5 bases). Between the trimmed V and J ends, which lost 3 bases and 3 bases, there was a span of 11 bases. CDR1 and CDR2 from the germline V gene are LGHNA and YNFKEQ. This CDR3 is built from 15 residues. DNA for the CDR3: TGTGCCAGCAGCCAGCGCGCGAGGGACACCGGGGAGCTGTTTTTT. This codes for CASSQRARDTGELFF.

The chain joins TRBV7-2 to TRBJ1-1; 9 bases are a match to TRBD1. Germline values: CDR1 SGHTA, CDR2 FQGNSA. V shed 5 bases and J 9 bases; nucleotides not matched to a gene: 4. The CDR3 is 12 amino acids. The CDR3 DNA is TGTGCCAGCAGCCGGGACAGGGTGAAAGCTTTCTTT. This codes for CASSRDRVKAFF.

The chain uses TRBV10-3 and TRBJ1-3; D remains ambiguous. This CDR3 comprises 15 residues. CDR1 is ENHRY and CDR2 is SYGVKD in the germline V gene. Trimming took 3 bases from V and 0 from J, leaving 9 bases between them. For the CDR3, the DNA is TGTGCCATCAGTGATCCGTCGAGCTCTGGAAACACCATATATTTT. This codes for CAISDPSSSGNTIYF.

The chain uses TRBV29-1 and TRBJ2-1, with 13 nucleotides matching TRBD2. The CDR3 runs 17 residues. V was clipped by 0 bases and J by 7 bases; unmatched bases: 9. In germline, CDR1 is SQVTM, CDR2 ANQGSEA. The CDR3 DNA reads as TGCAGCGTTGAAGAACCTACTAGCGGGAGGGCCGGTAATGAGCAGTTCTTC. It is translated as CSVEEPTSGRAGNEQFF.

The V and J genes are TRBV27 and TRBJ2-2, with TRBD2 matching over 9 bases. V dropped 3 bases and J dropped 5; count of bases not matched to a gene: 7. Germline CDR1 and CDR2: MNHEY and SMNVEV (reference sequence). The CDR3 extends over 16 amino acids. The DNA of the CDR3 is TGTGCCAGCAGTTTCGGCGGGAGGGCCGGTACCGGGGAGCTGTTTTTT. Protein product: CASSFGGRAGTGELFF.

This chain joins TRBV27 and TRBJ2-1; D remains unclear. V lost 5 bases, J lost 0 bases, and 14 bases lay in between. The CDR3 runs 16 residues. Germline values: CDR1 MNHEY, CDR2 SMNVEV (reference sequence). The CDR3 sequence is CASSLSPRSSYNEQFF. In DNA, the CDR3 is TGTGCCAGCAGTCTCTCCCCAAGGAGCTCCTACAATGAGCAGTTCTTC.

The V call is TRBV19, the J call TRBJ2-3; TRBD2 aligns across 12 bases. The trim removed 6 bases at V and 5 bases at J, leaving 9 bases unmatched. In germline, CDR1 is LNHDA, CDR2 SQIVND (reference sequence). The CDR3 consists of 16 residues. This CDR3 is CASSTEPGLAGDTQYF. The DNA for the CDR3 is TGTGCCAGTAGCACAGAGCCGGGACTAGCGGGAGATACGCAGTATTTT.

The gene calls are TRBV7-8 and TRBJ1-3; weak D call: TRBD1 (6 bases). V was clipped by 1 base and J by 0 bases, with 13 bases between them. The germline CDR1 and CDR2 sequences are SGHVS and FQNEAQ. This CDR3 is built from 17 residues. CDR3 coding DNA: TGTGCCAGCAGCTTAGGCGGGGGCGGAAACTCTGGAAACACCATATATTTT. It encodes CASSLGGGGNSGNTIYF.

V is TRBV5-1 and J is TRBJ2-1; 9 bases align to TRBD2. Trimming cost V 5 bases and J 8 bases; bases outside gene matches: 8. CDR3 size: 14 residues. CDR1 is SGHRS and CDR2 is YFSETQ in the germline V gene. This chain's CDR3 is CASREFSGSDEQFF. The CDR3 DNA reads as TGCGCCAGCAGGGAATTTAGCGGGAGTGATGAGCAGTTCTTC. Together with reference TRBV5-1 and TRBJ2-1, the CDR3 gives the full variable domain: KAGVTQTPRYLIKTRGQQVTLSCSPISGHRSVSWYQQTPGQGLQFLFEYFSETQRNKGNFPGRFSGRQFSNSRSEMNVSTLELGDSALYLCASREFSGSDEQFFGPGTRLTVL.

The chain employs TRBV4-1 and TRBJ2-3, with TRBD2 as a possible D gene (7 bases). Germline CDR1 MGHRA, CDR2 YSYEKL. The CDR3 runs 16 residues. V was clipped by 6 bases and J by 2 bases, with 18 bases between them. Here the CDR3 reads CASSQGGGPTTDTQYF. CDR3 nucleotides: TGCGCCAGCAGTCAGGGAGGGGGACCCACCACAGATACGCAGTATTTT.

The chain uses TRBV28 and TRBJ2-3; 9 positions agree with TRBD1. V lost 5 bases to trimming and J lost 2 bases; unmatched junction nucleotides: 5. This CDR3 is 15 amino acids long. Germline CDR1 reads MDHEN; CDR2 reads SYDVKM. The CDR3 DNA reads TGTGCCAGCAGTCTTGGACAGGGGCCCACAGATACGCAGTATTTT. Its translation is CASSLGQGPTDTQYF.

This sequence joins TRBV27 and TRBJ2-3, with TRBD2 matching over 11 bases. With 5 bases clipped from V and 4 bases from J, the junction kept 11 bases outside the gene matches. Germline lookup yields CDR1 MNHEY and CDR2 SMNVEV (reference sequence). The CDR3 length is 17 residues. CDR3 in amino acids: CASSPLLAGGTADTQYF. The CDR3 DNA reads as TGTGCCAGCAGTCCCCTCTTAGCGGGAGGGACCGCAGATACGCAGTATTTT.

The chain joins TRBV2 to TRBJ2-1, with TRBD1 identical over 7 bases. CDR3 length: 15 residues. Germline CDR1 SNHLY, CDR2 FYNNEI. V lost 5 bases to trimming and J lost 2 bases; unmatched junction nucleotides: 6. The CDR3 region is CASSTRGRAYNEQFF. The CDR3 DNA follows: TGTGCCAGCAGTACTAGGGGGCGCGCCTACAATGAGCAGTTCTTC.

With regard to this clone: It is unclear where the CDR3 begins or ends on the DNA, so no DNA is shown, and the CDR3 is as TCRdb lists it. CDR3 amino acids: CASSKRWAGGTYEQYF. The chain joins TRBV21-1 to TRBJ2-7; TRBD2, the table's D call, was not compared with the DNA. TRBV21-1 is designated a pseudogene. The CDR3 totals 16 residues, both ends included.

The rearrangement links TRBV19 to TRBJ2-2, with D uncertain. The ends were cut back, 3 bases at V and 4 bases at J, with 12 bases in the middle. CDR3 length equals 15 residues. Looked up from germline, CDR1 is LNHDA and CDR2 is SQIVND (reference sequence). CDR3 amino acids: CASSIISPVTGELFF. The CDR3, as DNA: TGTGCCAGTAGTATTATCTCGCCAGTCACCGGGGAGCTGTTTTTT.

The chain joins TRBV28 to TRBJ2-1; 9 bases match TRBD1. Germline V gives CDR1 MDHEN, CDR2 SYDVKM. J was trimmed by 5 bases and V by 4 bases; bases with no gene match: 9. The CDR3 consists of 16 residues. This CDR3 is CASSSPGTGMDNEQFF. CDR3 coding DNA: TGTGCCAGCAGTTCCCCCGGGACAGGGATGGACAATGAGCAGTTCTTC. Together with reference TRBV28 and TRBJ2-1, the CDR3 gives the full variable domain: DVKVTQSSRYLVKRTGEKVFLECVQDMDHENMFWYRQDPGLGLRLIYFSYDVKMKEKGDIPEGYSVSREKKERFSLILESASTNQTSMYLCASSSPGTGMDNEQFFGPGTRLTVL.

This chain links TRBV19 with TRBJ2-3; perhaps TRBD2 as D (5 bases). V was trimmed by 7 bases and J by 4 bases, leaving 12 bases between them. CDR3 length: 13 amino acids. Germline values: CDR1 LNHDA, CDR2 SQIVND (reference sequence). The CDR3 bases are TGTGCCAGTACACTAGAAGGTGCAGATACGCAGTATTTT. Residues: CASTLEGADTQYF.

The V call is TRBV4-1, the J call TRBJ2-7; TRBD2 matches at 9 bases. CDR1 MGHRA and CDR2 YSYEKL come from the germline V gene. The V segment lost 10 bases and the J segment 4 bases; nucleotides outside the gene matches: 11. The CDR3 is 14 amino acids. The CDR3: CAIQNSGSWYEQYF. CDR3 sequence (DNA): TGCGCCATTCAAAATAGCGGGAGTTGGTACGAGCAGTACTTC.

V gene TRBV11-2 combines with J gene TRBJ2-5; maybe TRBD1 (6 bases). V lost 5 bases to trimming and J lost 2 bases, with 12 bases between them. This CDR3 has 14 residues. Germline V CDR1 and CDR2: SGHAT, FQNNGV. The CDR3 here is CASSQGHRQETQYF. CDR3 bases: TGTGCCAGCAGCCAGGGACATAGACAAGAGACCCAGTACTTC.

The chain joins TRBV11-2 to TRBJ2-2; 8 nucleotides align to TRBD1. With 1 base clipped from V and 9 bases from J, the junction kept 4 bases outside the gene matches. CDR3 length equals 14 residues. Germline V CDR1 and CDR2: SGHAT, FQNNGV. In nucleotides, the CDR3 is TGTGCCAGCAGCTTAGGCCAGGGGGCCAGGGAGCTGTTTTTT. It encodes CASSLGQGARELFF.

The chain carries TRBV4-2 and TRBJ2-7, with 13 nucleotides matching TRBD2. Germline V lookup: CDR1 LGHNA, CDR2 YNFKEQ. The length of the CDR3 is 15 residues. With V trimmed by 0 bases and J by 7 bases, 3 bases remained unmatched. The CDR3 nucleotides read TGTGCCAGCAGCCAAGAACTAGCGGGAGGGCTTGAGCAGTACTTC. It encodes CASSQELAGGLEQYF.

For the CDR3, the DNA is TGTGCCAGCCCAGCTAGCGGGAGAGGTGCTAGCACAGATACGCAGTATTTT. Translating it yields CASPASGRGASTDTQYF. V gene TRBV28 combines with J gene TRBJ2-3; 10 bases are a match to TRBD2. From germline, CDR1 is MDHEN and CDR2 SYDVKM. CDR3 size: 17 residues. With 8 bases clipped from V and 0 bases from J, the junction kept 11 bases outside the gene matches.

For the CDR3, the DNA is TGTGCCAGCAGCCCGTGGACAGGGGGCAACGGGGAGCTGTTTTTT. This codes for CASSPWTGGNGELFF. The V gene is TRBV7-2, the J gene TRBJ2-2; 11 bases are shared with TRBD1. Germline assignment: CDR1 SGHTA and CDR2 FQGNSA. CDR3 length: 15 amino acids. Trimming removed 5 bases from V and 7 bases from J; junction bases left unmatched: 6.